This T cell receptor beta chain was documented in a study of breast tumors, draining lymph nodes, adjacent tissues. Study outcomes and limitations: Data only fit, rather than demonstrated, lymph node origin of most tumor T cells. Tumors had less TCR diversity than lymph nodes, more than nontumor tissue. Luminal-like breast cancer showed significantly greater tumor-nontumor repertoire similarity than basal-like breast cancer did.

TCRdb reanalysed the multiplex PCR reads using MiXCR and keeps one entry per CDR3 protein. The sample yields about 180,000 distinct CDR3 sequences, about 33% seen once. Concerning this clonotype: The target antigen is unknown.

The trim removed 6 bases at V and 2 bases at J, leaving 3 bases unmatched. This CDR3 spans 14 amino acids. The V gene's germline CDR1 is LNHDA and CDR2 SQIVND (reference sequence). Samples came from axillary lymph nodes draining the breast cancer. The receptor was derived from a female donor with breast cancer. Some clones in this sample may be carry-over from other donors' samples. The sample was axillary lymph node tissue. The chain joins TRBV19 to TRBJ2-1; 8 positions agree with TRBD2. CDR3 DNA: TGTGCCAGTAGACTAGCGGAGACCTACAATGAGCAGTTCTTC. Translation: CASRLAETYNEQFF. Combining the CDR3 with reference TRBV19 and TRBJ2-1 gives the whole variable domain DGGITQSPKYLFRKEGQNVTLSCEQNLNHDAMYWYRQDPGQGLRLIYYSQIVNDFQKGDIAEGYSVSREKKESFPLTVTSAQKNPTAFYLCASRLAETYNEQFFGPGTRLTVL.